One T cell receptor beta chain is described in this entry. What antigen it recognizes has not been identified. The input lacks base qualities; no much larger clone sits a single base away. The same CDR3 also results from other DNA sequences found in this sample. This entry belongs to a study of blood T cell repertoires in COVID-19 (TCRdb year 2020). The study in broad terms: Samples from collaborators originated in the United States, Italy and Spain and spanned both the acute and convalescent phases of COVID-19. The prospective study material was composed of cDNA or gDNA derived from T cells, B-cell-depleted T cells, or PBMCs. Subjects who had been exposed to COVID-19, were actively infected with it, or had recovered from it provided the deeply sampled blood TCRbeta repertoires that made up the dataset. A freely available public database, intended as a resource for researchers studying the immune response to SARS-CoV-2, is where the repertoires were released. Samples came from the ongoing ImmuneRACE study (first 160 participants) plus 1,254 subjects from 6 global collaborators. Nearly every sample came with metadata listing a de-identified subject ID, COVID-19 status, age in years and sex. Where HLA class I and class II types were available, the types were taken from metadata supplied by the sample provider, not from assay-based typing.

The immunoSEQ Assay, a bias-controlled multiplex PCR, was used to amplify TCRbeta CDR3 regions from genomic DNA. The study's processing was this. Within the assay, amplification of reference gene primers was used to estimate how many nucleated cells each sample contained. To quantify the absolute abundance of each unique TCRbeta CDR3 rearrangement, sequence reads were collapsed and filtered. For each sample, productive Simpson clonality was calculated as the square root of Simpson's diversity index over productive rearrangements. TCRdb holds this immuneACCESS table with in-frame rearrangements only. Some clones are missing; in checked studies, unresolved V genes explain under half, and the rest has no known cause. V and J calls plus clone size are reproduced from that table; the DNA served to infer D and trimming. The sample yields 350,000 or so clones; more than 70% were counted once. 1.5% to 2% of the sample lies in the top ten.

Inclusive of the bounding cysteine and phenylalanine, the CDR3 is 14 residues long. The read is trimmed to its CDR3 DNA, 42 bases read in frame from base 1. V has 0 bases trimmed and J has 3 bases trimmed; junction bases matching no gene number 1. As encoded in the germline V gene, CDR1 is SGDLS while CDR2 is YYNGEE. Beyond this particular receptor, the publication reports: The amount of clinical and demographic metadata varied by source and participant and was provided uncurated.

In Seattle, one collaborating source enrolled patients while the infection was active and tracked those patients longitudinally over the course of disease. Collaborating institutions collected whole blood in K2EDTA tubes following their own protocols. For TCRbeta analysis, collaborators shipped samples as frozen whole blood, isolated PBMCs, or DNA extracted from either of those sample types. The chain couples TRBV9 to TRBJ2-3; 7 of the junction bases match TRBD1. This TCR came from a young woman with COVID-19, enrolled during active disease. What was sequenced was peripheral blood. The CDR3 sequence is CASSVGRGTDTQYF. The nucleotides read TGTGCCAGCAGCGTAGGCAGGGGGACAGATACGCAGTATTTT.